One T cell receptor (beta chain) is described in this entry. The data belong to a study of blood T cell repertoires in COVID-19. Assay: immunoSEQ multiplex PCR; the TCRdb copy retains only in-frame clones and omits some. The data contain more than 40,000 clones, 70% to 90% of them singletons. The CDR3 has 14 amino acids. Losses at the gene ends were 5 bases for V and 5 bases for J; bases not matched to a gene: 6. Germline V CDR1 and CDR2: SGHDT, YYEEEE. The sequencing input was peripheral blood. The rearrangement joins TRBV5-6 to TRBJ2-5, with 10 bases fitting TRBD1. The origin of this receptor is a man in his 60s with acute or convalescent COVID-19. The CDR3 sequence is CASRFGQGVETQYF. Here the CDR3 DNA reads TGTGCCAGCAGATTTGGACAGGGGGTGGAGACCCAGTACTTC.